This T cell receptor (beta chain) was obtained from a study of T cells after yellow fever vaccination. At the level of the study: Each low-cell-number fraction was prepared by means of SMART-Seq v4 Ultra Low Input. General study findings and limits: Once the booster was given, most primary-vaccination clones reappeared, at about 95% for CD4 and approximately 88% for CD8.

Trimming stripped 0 bases from V and 0 bases from J, with 8 bases between. Germline lookup yields CDR1 LGHNA and CDR2 YNFKEQ. The CDR3 is 15 residues long. This clonotype was detected only a few times. Its antigen remains unknown. They built TCR cDNA with 5'RACE template switching, a step that put in a universal primer site and UMIs. TCRdb recomputed calls from the 5' RACE reads with MiXCR, one row per CDR3 protein. The top ten clones hold around two fifths of a sample with about 58,000 distinct CDR3 sequences, more than 5.5% of them seen once. This clonotype was sampled from a man aged 18 to 29 who received the YFV17D yellow fever vaccine. The source was CD8+ T cells sorted from PBMCs, collected on the day of the first yellow fever vaccination. V and J are TRBV4-2 and TRBJ1-1; D unclear. CDR3 residues: CASSQDLALNTEAFF. CDR3 coding DNA: TGTGCCAGCAGCCAAGATTTAGCTTTGAACACTGAAGCTTTCTTT.